The entry below describes one T cell receptor beta chain. Its antigen is unidentified. V dropped 0 bases and J dropped 4 bases, with 13 bases sitting between them. CDR1 and CDR2 (germline): GTSNPN, SVGIG (reference sequence). This CDR3 contains 15 residues. Focal radiation plus CTLA-4 blockade with ipilimumab was given to patients with chemo-refractory metastatic non-small-cell lung cancer. The data derive from a study of radiotherapy plus CTLA-4 blockade in lung cancer. Across the study: Objective response was observed in approximately 18% of patients, and disease control in roughly 30%.

General observations from the study: Best predicting response, reportedly, were early blood T cell clone dynamics, with interferon-beta. In blood, TCR clones derived from the tumor expanded after radiotherapy plus ipilimumab.

Here immunoSEQ multiplex PCR was the method, and the copy in TCRdb shows in-frame clones only, minus some. The sample gives roughly 98,000 clones, around 83% of which show up once; more than 12% is in the top ten. The clonotype originates from a human donor with non-small cell lung cancer that progressed on radiotherapy plus ipilimumab. Here the sequenced sample was peripheral blood, taken from a patient treated with radiotherapy plus ipilimumab. The V gene is TRBV30, the J gene TRBJ2-1, with D unresolved. CDR3 amino acids: CAWSVSTTLYNEQFF. The CDR3 DNA reads as TGTGCCTGGAGTGTTAGCACGACCTTATACAATGAGCAGTTCTTC.